Here is one T cell receptor beta chain with its context. What it binds is not known. The donors were all healthy and Caucasian. The V end was cut by 3 bases, the J end by 6 bases, with 11 bases between. CDR3 length equals 13 residues. The germline V gene encodes CDR1 MGHDK and CDR2 SYGVNS. TCRdb analysed the 5' RACE reads with MiXCR anew, one entry per CDR3 protein. The sample lists some 1,600,000 distinct CDR3 sequences; about 31% were seen once. This sample was taken from a study of identical twins. Study conclusions and caveats: Out-of-frame alpha sequences common to twins exhibited an excess of low generation probability.

The clonotype was recovered from a newborn girl in good health. Sequenced input: cord blood. The rearrangement uses TRBV25-1 and TRBJ1-1; D is unclear. This chain's CDR3 is CASSERRSSEAFF. The CDR3 DNA is TGTGCCAGCAGTGAGCGAAGGTCATCTGAAGCTTTCTTT.